A single sample gave rise to the 31 T cell receptor beta chains below, sequenced in a study of shared clonotypes between healthy human individuals. The repertoire was sequenced with immunoSEQ multiplex PCR; TCRdb's copy has only in-frame clones and lacks some. The sample carries approximately 2.3 million clones, 90% to 95% recorded once. The sequencing sample was made of naive CD4+ T cells from PBMCs. Subset indicated: CD45RA+ positively selected. The receptors derive from a man in his late teens or twenties in good health. Some clones in this sample may be carry-over from other donors' samples.

On this clone: This CDR3 is also generated by other DNA sequences in the sample. The rearrangement uses TRBV30 and TRBJ2-7; 9 bases match TRBD1. The V and J ends lost 4 bases and 1 base, in that order; junction bases with no gene match: 2. Germline V gene lookup returns CDR1 GTSNPN and CDR2 SVGIG (reference sequence). This CDR3 has 13 amino acids. The CDR3, as DNA: TGTGCCTGGACCGGGACAGGGTCCTACGAGCAGTACTTC. Translated, it gives CAWTGTGSYEQYF.

The gene calls are TRBV9 and TRBJ1-1; 11 positions agree with TRBD1. Germline V gene sequence: CDR1 SGDLS, CDR2 YYNGEE. The CDR3 is made up of 15 amino acids. The V and J ends lost 4 bases and 3 bases, in that order; junction bases with no gene match: 5. CDR3 region: CASSKSGQGDTEAFF. The CDR3 region has the DNA TGTGCCAGCAGCAAGTCGGGACAGGGGGACACTGAAGCTTTCTTT.

The genes are TRBV14 and TRBJ1-2; D gene uncertain. V was cut by 4 bases and J by 8 bases, with 17 bases left in between. The CDR3 has 14 amino acids. Germline CDR1 and CDR2: SGHDN and FVKESK. CDR3 sequence reads: CASSLAGSSGGYTF. CDR3 coding DNA: TGTGCCAGCAGCCTCGCCGGGTCCTCAGGAGGCTACACCTTC. Based on the CDR3 plus reference TRBV14 and TRBJ1-2, the full variable domain is EAGVTQFPSHSVIEKGQTVTLRCDPISGHDNLYWYRRVMGKEIKFLLHFVKESKQDESGMPNNRFLAERTGGTYSTLKVQPAELEDSGVYFCASSLAGSSGGYTFGSGTRLTVV.

This chain connects TRBV5-6 to TRBJ2-3; possibly TRBD2 for D (6 bases). From germline, CDR1 is SGHDT and CDR2 YYEEEE. Trimming stripped 3 bases from V and 1 base from J, with 12 bases between. The CDR3 runs 15 residues. The CDR3 spells CASSYPGAGTDTQYF. DNA of the CDR3: TGTGCCAGCAGCTATCCGGGAGCAGGCACAGATACGCAGTATTTT. The full variable domain, with the rest looked up from reference TRBV5-6 and TRBJ2-3, is DAGVTQSPTHLIKTRGQQVTLRCSPKSGHDTVSWYQQALGQGPQFIFQYYEEEERQRGNFPDRFSGHQFPNYSSELNVNALLLGDSALYLCASSYPGAGTDTQYFGPGTRLTVL.

With respect to this clone: Other DNA sequences in the same sample also yield this CDR3. V usage is TRBV6-1 and J usage is TRBJ2-7, with 8 bases aligning to TRBD1. Germline-derived CDR1 and CDR2 are MNHNS and SASEGT. This CDR3 comprises 14 residues. After removal of 6 bases from V and 0 bases from J, the junction contained 4 bases not matched to a gene. The CDR3 nucleotides read TGTGCCAGCAGCCGGGACAGGAGCTCCTACGAGCAGTACTTC. Translated: CASSRDRSSYEQYF.

The chain has TRBV28 and TRBJ1-5; possible D gene TRBD1, 5 bases. This CDR3 spans 15 amino acids. Germline V gene data show CDR1 as MDHEN and CDR2 as SYDVKM. Trimming removed 5 bases at V and 0 bases at J, with 11 bases between. CDR3 in amino acids: CASSLPGLSNQPQHF. The DNA of the CDR3 is TGTGCCAGCAGTCTCCCGGGACTTAGCAATCAGCCCCAGCATTTT.

CDR3 loop: CASTQKGLLLTEAFF. In DNA form, the CDR3 reads TGTGCCAGCACCCAAAAAGGCCTCCTATTGACTGAAGCTTTCTTT. The V and J genes are TRBV28 and TRBJ1-1; D ambiguous. The germline gives CDR1 MDHEN, CDR2 SYDVKM. V was cut by 7 bases and J by 5 bases, with 20 bases left in between. The CDR3 contains 15 residues.

The chain recombines TRBV18 with TRBJ1-1, with D perhaps matching TRBD1 (6 bases). This CDR3 region has 15 residues. The V end was cut by 5 bases, the J end by 1 base, with 14 bases between. CDR1 and CDR2 (germline): KGHSH, LQKENI. The CDR3 DNA reads as TGTGCCAGCTCAGCGGTGGACAGCGCGAACACTGAAGCTTTCTTT. This codes for CASSAVDSANTEAFF.

This chain connects TRBV19 to TRBJ1-3; tentative D call: TRBD1 (6 bases). The germline V and J ends were trimmed by 7 bases and 3 bases, with 13 bases remaining between them. The germline V gene has CDR1 LNHDA and CDR2 SQIVND (reference sequence). The CDR3 spans 14 residues. The CDR3 is CASTWGPDGNTIYF. CDR3 coding DNA: TGTGCCAGTACCTGGGGGCCGGATGGAAACACCATATATTTT.

This chain links TRBV29-1 with TRBJ1-4; D perhaps matches TRBD1 (5 bases). There are 17 residues in the CDR3. Germline V gene sequence: CDR1 SQVTM, CDR2 ANQGSEA. The V end was cut by 6 bases, the J end by 0 bases, with 20 bases between. The CDR3 sequence: CSVPGWGREATNEKLFF. The CDR3 DNA reads TGCAGCGTCCCCGGCTGGGGCCGAGAGGCAACTAATGAAAAACTGTTTTTT.

The chain recombines TRBV9 with TRBJ2-6; D is unclear. The CDR3 is 18 amino acids. The germline V gene encodes CDR1 SGDLS and CDR2 YYNGEE. V lost 3 bases and J 0 bases, leaving 16 bases between the germline ends. CDR3 nucleotide sequence: TGTGCCAGCAGCGGGGTCCACACCTCTAGCTCTGGGGCCAACGTCCTGACTTTC. The encoded protein is CASSGVHTSSSGANVLTF. The entire variable domain, with the rest obtained from reference TRBV9 and TRBJ2-6, is as follows: DSGVTQTPKHLITATGQRVTLRCSPRSGDLSVYWYQQSLDQGLQFLIQYYNGEERAKGNILERFSAQQFPDLHSELNLSSLELGDSALYFCASSGVHTSSSGANVLTFGAGSRLTVL.

The chain is built from TRBV10-3 and TRBJ1-2, with D unclear. From germline, CDR1 is ENHRY and CDR2 SYGVKD. V was trimmed by 3 bases and J by 1 base, leaving 15 bases between them. The CDR3 loop spans 16 amino acids. This CDR3 reads CAISEVRDGSNYGYTF. Here the CDR3 DNA reads TGTGCCATCAGTGAAGTAAGGGATGGCAGTAACTATGGCTACACCTTC.

The V gene is TRBV18, the J gene TRBJ2-3; 9 bases line up with TRBD1. This CDR3 spans 15 amino acids. Germline loops: CDR1 KGHSH, CDR2 LQKENI. V trimming: 0 bases; J trimming: 8 bases; junction bases outside the gene matches: 6. The DNA of the CDR3 is TGTGCCAGCTCACCACCGGGACAGGGTGTGGGTACGCAGTATTTT. As protein: CASSPPGQGVGTQYF.

On this clone itself: Other DNA sequences in this sample translate to the same CDR3. The chain uses TRBV6-5 and TRBJ1-1; the D is unclear. The V gene's germline CDR1 is MNHEY and CDR2 SVGAGI. The CDR3 sequence is 15 residues long. The V end lost 0 bases, the J end lost 0 bases, and 8 bases lay between the germline ends. CDR3 nucleotides: TGTGCCAGCAGTTACTCAGGCGCCTTGAACACTGAAGCTTTCTTT. Protein product: CASSYSGALNTEAFF.

The V gene is TRBV14, the J gene TRBJ1-1, with 12 bases lining up with TRBD1. V lost 6 bases, J lost 11 bases, and 4 bases stayed unmatched. Germline loops: CDR1 SGHDN, CDR2 FVKESK. The CDR3 covers 12 residues. CDR3 amino acids: CASRGTGGLAFF. The CDR3 nucleotides read TGTGCCAGCAGGGGGACAGGGGGCTTGGCTTTCTTT.

The CDR3 DNA is TGTGCCAGTAGTCGAACCGGGACAGGGTTGACTGAAGCTTTCTTT. Protein sequence: CASSRTGTGLTEAFF. This rearrangement joins TRBV19 to TRBJ1-1; 9 nucleotides match TRBD1. The CDR3 has 15 residues. Germline CDR1 reads LNHDA; CDR2 reads SQIVND (reference sequence). V shed 5 bases and J 5 bases; nucleotides not matched to a gene: 9. Full variable domain (outside the CDR3, taken from reference TRBV19 and TRBJ1-1): DGGITQSPKYLFRKEGQNVTLSCEQNLNHDAMYWYRQDPGQGLRLIYYSQIVNDFQKGDIAEGYSVSREKKESFPLTVTSAQKNPTAFYLCASSRTGTGLTEAFFGQGTRLTVV.

The CDR3 nucleotides are TGCGCCAGCAGCGCGGGACAGGGGTCCACCTACAATGAGCAGTTCTTC. Protein: CASSAGQGSTYNEQFF. This chain links TRBV5-1 with TRBJ2-1, with 10 positions matching TRBD1. With V trimmed by 4 bases and J by 2 bases, 6 bases remained unmatched. Germline V gene lookup returns CDR1 SGHRS and CDR2 YFSETQ. This CDR3 comprises 16 residues.

The CDR3 is CASSFGTSAQPQFF. Here the CDR3 DNA reads TGTGCCAGCAGCTTCGGGACTAGCGCTCAACCACAGTTCTTC. V gene TRBV7-3 combines with J gene TRBJ2-1; 10 nucleotides align to TRBD2. The junction had 9 bases not matched to a gene; V was cut back by 3 bases and J by 13 bases. CDR1 and CDR2 (germline): SGHTA, FQGTGA. The CDR3 contains 14 residues.

This chain connects TRBV18 to TRBJ1-3; 7 nucleotides line up with TRBD1. V was clipped by 0 bases and J by 10 bases; unmatched bases: 3. The germline V gene encodes CDR1 KGHSH and CDR2 LQKENI. This CDR3 has 13 residues. CDR3 sequence: CASSPPNRGTIYF. The CDR3 DNA sequence: TGTGCCAGCTCACCACCGAACAGGGGAACCATATATTTT.

About this clone itself: This CDR3 is also generated by other DNA sequences in the sample. The chain combines TRBV6-5 with TRBJ2-3; D is undetermined. Germline CDR1 is MNHEY and CDR2 is SVGAGI. CDR3 length equals 14 residues. The V end lost 2 bases, the J end lost 3 bases, and 9 bases lay between the germline ends. The CDR3 coding sequence is TGTGCCAGCAGTTACAGGTTGCGGACAGATACGCAGTATTTT. This translates into CASSYRLRTDTQYF.

The gene calls are TRBV29-1 and TRBJ1-2; 9 bases are a match to TRBD1. V lost 3 bases to trimming and J lost 8 bases; unmatched junction nucleotides: 7. Germline V gives CDR1 SQVTM, CDR2 ANQGSEA. This CDR3 region has 13 residues. The CDR3, as DNA: TGCAGCGTTGAGGAACAGGGGGCACGGGGCTACACCTTC. Translation: CSVEEQGARGYTF. Using reference TRBV29-1 and TRBJ1-2 for the parts outside the CDR3, the full variable domain is SAVISQKPSRDICQRGTSLTIQCQVDSQVTMMFWYRQQPGQSLTLIATANQGSEATYESGFVIDKFPISRPNLTFSTLTVSNMSPEDSSIYLCSVEEQGARGYTFGSGTRLTVV.

V is TRBV18 and J is TRBJ2-5, with a tentative D call TRBD1 (5 bases). CDR1 and CDR2 from the germline V gene are KGHSH and LQKENI. V was shortened by 2 bases and J by 1 base, with 14 bases between the two germline ends. The CDR3 consists of 16 residues. DNA for the CDR3: TGTGCCAGCTCACCAACGGTTGGACACCTCCAAGAGACCCAGTACTTC. It specifies CASSPTVGHLQETQYF.

The V gene is TRBV11-2, the J gene TRBJ2-7, with D possibly being TRBD1 (8 bases). Germline V gives CDR1 SGHAT, CDR2 FQNNGV. The CDR3 covers 18 residues. V lost 2 bases and J lost 7, with 27 bases in between. The CDR3: CASSLLFGIGGTGGEQYF. DNA of the CDR3: TGTGCCAGCAGCTTATTATTTGGTATCGGGGGGACAGGAGGAGAGCAGTACTTC.

The chain links TRBV28 to TRBJ1-1; D is unresolved. Germline CDR1 MDHEN, CDR2 SYDVKM. V was cut by 1 base and J by 7 bases, with 7 bases left in between. This CDR3 comprises 12 residues. The CDR3 loop reads CASSLLGYEAFF. The DNA of the CDR3 is TGTGCCAGCAGTTTATTGGGGTATGAAGCTTTCTTT.

The genes are TRBV27 and TRBJ2-7; D possibly corresponds to TRBD1 (7 bases). Trimming shortened V by 6 bases and J by 1 base, and 13 bases separated the two germline ends. This CDR3 contains 14 residues. In germline, CDR1 is MNHEY, CDR2 SMNVEV (reference sequence). CDR3 coding DNA: TGTGCCAGCAGGGTTGCGGGACAGTCCTACGAGCAGTACTTC. As protein: CASRVAGQSYEQYF.

This chain connects TRBV5-1 to TRBJ2-2; a possible D gene is TRBD1 (5 bases). Germline CDR1 is SGHRS and CDR2 is YFSETQ. V was cut by 3 bases and J by 6 bases, with 6 bases left in between. This CDR3 has 12 residues. The CDR3 sequence is CASSWGPGELFF. The CDR3 DNA sequence: TGCGCCAGCAGCTGGGGCCCCGGGGAGCTGTTTTTT.

The chain employs TRBV7-8 and TRBJ1-5; 8 bases agree with TRBD1. Germline assignment: CDR1 SGHVS and CDR2 FQNEAQ. This CDR3 has 15 residues. The trim removed 5 bases at V and 0 bases at J, leaving 3 bases unmatched. The CDR3 is CASSRGQGSNQPQHF. In DNA form, the CDR3 reads TGTGCCAGCAGCCGAGGACAGGGTAGCAATCAGCCCCAGCATTTT. The full variable domain, in which reference TRBV7-8 and TRBJ1-5 provide the parts outside the CDR3, is GAGVSQSPRYKVAKRGQDVALRCDPISGHVSLFWYQQALGQGPEFLTYFQNEAQLDKSGLPSDRFFAERPEGSVSTLKIQRTQQEDSAVYLCASSRGQGSNQPQHFGDGTRLSIL.

Notes on this clone: The sample holds other DNA sequences that translate to the same CDR3. The chain's CDR3 is CASSSQEGTEAFF. DNA of the CDR3: TGTGCCAGCAGCTCTCAAGAAGGCACTGAAGCTTTCTTT. V is TRBV7-9 and J is TRBJ1-1; unclear D gene. Germline V gives CDR1 SEHNR, CDR2 FQNEAQ (reference sequence). Between the trimmed V and J ends, which lost 4 bases and 4 bases, there was a span of 10 bases. CDR3 size: 13 residues.

This chain joins TRBV19 and TRBJ1-1; D gene ambiguous. Per germline, CDR1 LNHDA and CDR2 SQIVND (reference sequence). Trimming removed 4 bases at V and 6 bases at J, with 6 bases between. The CDR3 loop spans 11 amino acids. CDR3 in amino acids: CASSRASEAFF. CDR3 nucleotide sequence: TGTGCCAGTAGTAGGGCCTCTGAAGCTTTCTTT.

The chain joins TRBV7-9 to TRBJ2-2, with D maybe TRBD1 (6 bases). The V end lost 5 bases, the J end lost 6 bases, and 19 bases lay between the germline ends. The CDR3 is 16 residues long. Germline V gene lookup returns CDR1 SEHNR and CDR2 FQNEAQ (reference sequence). The CDR3 bases are TGTGCCAGCAGCCAACAGGGTCCTCTTTCTCCCGGGGAGCTGTTTTTT. As protein: CASSQQGPLSPGELFF.

As for this clone: The junction does not match germline at one end; this may be a read error. CDR3 sequence (DNA): TGTGCCATCAGTGAGTCGCGGCAGCGCTTCTTC. It translates to CAISESRQRFF. The chain joins TRBV10-3 to TRBJ1-2; D gene uncertain. The germline V gene has CDR1 ENHRY and CDR2 SYGVKD. This CDR3 is built from 11 residues.